This T cell receptor beta chain was sequenced during a study of blood T cell repertoires in COVID-19. As for the study in general: Sites across the United States, Italy and Spain contributed samples from acute and convalescent COVID-19.

CDR1 and CDR2 (germline): SGHRS, YFSETQ. V was pared by 1 base and J by 3 bases, with 11 bases between. CDR3 length: 15 residues. The repertoire was sequenced with immunoSEQ multiplex PCR; TCRdb's copy has only in-frame clones and lacks some. The table lists under 200,000 clones, about 85% of them singletons. The TCR comes from a man aged 60 to 75 with active or convalescent COVID-19. The specimen was peripheral blood. V is TRBV5-1 and J is TRBJ2-1; tentative D call: TRBD1 (6 bases). In nucleotides, the CDR3 is TGCGCCAGCAGCTTGTGGGCGACAGGCTACAATGAGCAGTTCTTC. Protein product: CASSLWATGYNEQFF.